The 16 T cell receptor beta chains below were found in one sample sequenced in a study of radiation and T cells in renal cell carcinoma. Treatment described: treatment-naive control, cytoreductive nephrectomy. Repertoires were generated with immunoSEQ multiplex PCR, while TCRdb's copy carries only in-frame clones and drops some. Of about 23,000 clones listed, nearly 55% are singletons. The material was tumor tissue, obtained from a patient whose treatment was nephrectomy without radiotherapy. Receptors were obtained from a human donor with renal cell carcinoma.

The chain couples TRBV30 to TRBJ2-5; D is unresolved. Germline V gene data show CDR1 as GTSNPN and CDR2 as SVGIG (reference sequence). V was shortened by 2 bases and J by 0 bases, with 7 bases between the two germline ends. This CDR3 region has 13 residues. In nucleotides, the CDR3 is TGTGCCTGGAGTAGGTCGAACCAAGAGACCCAGTACTTC. Encoded protein: CAWSRSNQETQYF.

The V and J genes are TRBV7-2 and TRBJ2-5; 11 nucleotides line up with TRBD1. CDR3 length: 16 residues. In germline, CDR1 is SGHTA, CDR2 FQGNSA. The ends lost 5 bases at V and 4 bases at J; junction bases unmatched: 9. CDR3 residues: CASSINSGTGGETQYF. The CDR3 nucleotides are TGTGCCAGCAGCATAAACTCAGGGACAGGGGGAGAGACCCAGTACTTC.

The chain joins TRBV4-3 to TRBJ1-2; D not certain. The CDR3 sequence is 13 residues long. V lost 3 bases and J lost 1, with 6 bases in between. Germline CDR1 reads LGHNA; CDR2 reads YSLEER. DNA of the CDR3: TGCGCCAGCAGCCAGGATTTTAACTATGGCTACACCTTC. It translates to CASSQDFNYGYTF.

This sequence joins TRBV6-6 and TRBJ2-7; D unresolved. Trimming cost V 2 bases and J 7 bases, with 9 bases left between them. The CDR3 runs to 12 residues. Germline lookup yields CDR1 MNHNY and CDR2 SVGAGI (reference sequence). The CDR3 is CASSYVAREQYF. The CDR3, as DNA: TGTGCCAGCAGTTACGTCGCACGGGAGCAGTACTTC.

This clone appeared a few times. The chain couples TRBV4-3 to TRBJ2-5; 11 nucleotides line up with TRBD2. The CDR3 has 19 residues. The germline V gene encodes CDR1 LGHNA and CDR2 YSLEER. V shed 0 bases and J 2 bases; nucleotides not matched to a gene: 11. In DNA, the CDR3 is TGCGCCAGCAGCCAAGAGCTCTATTGGGCTAGCGGGGGGCAAGAGACCCAGTACTTC. Translation: CASSQELYWASGGQETQYF.

This CDR3 reads CASSLESASPLHF. DNA for the CDR3: TGTGCCAGCAGCTTGGAGTCCGCTTCACCCCTCCACTTT. J is TRBJ1-6 and V is TRBV5-5; no definite D call. V lost 0 bases, J lost 9 bases, and 7 bases lay in between. The CDR3 contains 13 residues. Germline CDR1 and CDR2: SGHKS and YYEKEE (reference sequence).

J is TRBJ2-2 and V is TRBV19; a weak D match, TRBD1 (5 bases). Germline lookup yields CDR1 LNHDA and CDR2 SQIVND (reference sequence). The CDR3 runs 15 residues. V dropped 3 bases and J dropped 2 bases, with 10 bases sitting between them. The CDR3 DNA is TGTGCCAGTAGTATGGGGCAGATCAACACCGGGGAGCTGTTTTTT. Its translation: CASSMGQINTGELFF.

This clone was observed many times. V gene TRBV5-5 combines with J gene TRBJ1-1, with D tentatively TRBD1 (5 bases). The CDR3 has 15 amino acids. Trimming stripped 3 bases from V and 1 base from J, with 13 bases between. Germline-derived CDR1 and CDR2 are SGHKS and YYEKEE (reference sequence). Here the CDR3 reads CASSWEGIRNTEAFF. In DNA form, the CDR3 reads TGTGCCAGCAGCTGGGAGGGGATTCGGAACACTGAAGCTTTCTTT.

The chain employs TRBV4-3 and TRBJ1-1, with 7 nucleotides matching TRBD1. This CDR3 has 14 residues. Germline assignment: CDR1 LGHNA and CDR2 YSLEER. V lost 2 bases to trimming and J lost 1 base; unmatched junction nucleotides: 1. The CDR3 loop is CASSQTGANTEAFF. CDR3 in DNA: TGCGCCAGCAGCCAAACAGGGGCGAACACTGAAGCTTTCTTT.

The V call is TRBV5-6, the J call TRBJ1-2, with 7 bases identical to TRBD1. The CDR3 consists of 15 residues. V lost 2 bases and J lost 3; bases outside the gene matches: 7. Germline V gene data show CDR1 as SGHDT and CDR2 as YYEEEE. In DNA, the CDR3 is TGTGCCAGCAGCTTAGGCTTCGGGACAGACTATGGCTACACCTTC. Translating it yields CASSLGFGTDYGYTF. Full variable domain (outside the CDR3, taken from reference TRBV5-6 and TRBJ1-2): DAGVTQSPTHLIKTRGQQVTLRCSPKSGHDTVSWYQQALGQGPQFIFQYYEEEERQRGNFPDRFSGHQFPNYSSELNVNALLLGDSALYLCASSLGFGTDYGYTFGSGTRLTVV.

This chain joins TRBV6-5 and TRBJ1-2, with a possible D match to TRBD1 (5 bases). Germline V CDR1 and CDR2: MNHEY, SVGAGI. The V and J ends lost 7 bases and 0 bases respectively, with 12 bases between them. CDR3 size: 14 residues. The CDR3 spells CASMNGAANYGYTF. CDR3 sequence (DNA): TGTGCCAGCATGAACGGGGCTGCTAACTATGGCTACACCTTC.

The chain links TRBV5-1 to TRBJ1-1, with 9 bases lining up with TRBD1. The V and J ends lost 5 bases and 5 bases, in that order; junction bases with no gene match: 10. CDR3 length: 15 amino acids. CDR1 is SGHRS and CDR2 is YFSETQ in the germline V gene. The CDR3 nucleotides are TGCGCCAGCAGACCCTGGACAGGGGTCAGGACTGAAGCTTTCTTT. Translated: CASRPWTGVRTEAFF. Full variable domain (remainder filled in from reference TRBV5-1 and TRBJ1-1): KAGVTQTPRYLIKTRGQQVTLSCSPISGHRSVSWYQQTPGQGLQFLFEYFSETQRNKGNFPGRFSGRQFSNSRSEMNVSTLELGDSALYLCASRPWTGVRTEAFFGQGTRLTVV.

This clone appeared once. The V call is TRBV5-1, the J call TRBJ2-7; the match to TRBD1 covers 7 bases. J lost 7 bases, V lost 4 bases, and 8 bases had no gene match. In germline, CDR1 is SGHRS, CDR2 YFSETQ. CDR3 length: 13 residues. The CDR3 is CASSQGQSREQYF. CDR3 coding DNA: TGCGCCAGCAGCCAGGGACAGTCGCGGGAGCAGTACTTC.

The table lists this clone with a few counts. This chain uses TRBV6-5 with TRBJ2-5, with 7 positions matching TRBD1. Germline CDR1 reads MNHEY; CDR2 reads SVGAGI. V lost 9 bases, J lost 2 bases, and 9 bases stayed unmatched. The CDR3 has 14 residues. In nucleotides, the CDR3 is TGTGCCAGTATGGGACAGTCTGGGCAAGAGACCCAGTACTTC. Protein: CASMGQSGQETQYF.

This clone was picked up a small number of times. This sequence joins TRBV7-2 and TRBJ1-5; a weak D match, TRBD1 (5 bases). CDR1 SGHTA and CDR2 FQGNSA come from the germline V gene. This CDR3 has 15 amino acids. V lost 1 base, J lost 2 bases, and 9 bases lay in between. The CDR3 protein is CASSLGDLRNQPQHF. The CDR3 DNA reads as TGTGCCAGCAGCTTAGGGGACCTACGCAATCAGCCCCAGCATTTT.

This clone was detected a few times. This chain links TRBV4-1 with TRBJ1-3; D unclear. This CDR3 is 16 amino acids long. V gave up 0 bases and J gave up 1 base, with 10 bases separating them. The germline V gene encodes CDR1 MGHRA and CDR2 YSYEKL. This chain's CDR3 is CASSQDPPGSGNTIYF. The CDR3 coding sequence is TGCGCCAGCAGCCAAGATCCTCCCGGATCTGGAAACACCATATATTTT.